Presented here are 2 T cell receptor beta chains from one specimen sequenced in a study of spatial heterogeneity in lung cancer. Each CDR3 protein is one row after TCRdb ran MiXCR on the 5' RACE reads. The data show fewer than 150,000 distinct CDR3 sequences, 10% to 14% seen once. Time point noted: blood at routine non-recurrence follow-up after resection. Sequencing used PBMCs, obtained at follow-up. These receptors came from a female donor with early-stage non-small cell lung cancer.

The CDR3 protein is CASSPSPSGRNEQYF. For the CDR3, the DNA is TGTGCCAGCAGCCCTTCACCTAGCGGGAGAAACGAGCAGTACTTC. The rearrangement joins TRBV27 to TRBJ2-7, with TRBD2 matching over 10 bases. Germline-derived CDR1 and CDR2 are MNHEY and SMNVEV (reference sequence). The CDR3 contains 15 residues. With 6 bases clipped from V and 5 bases from J, the junction kept 10 bases outside the gene matches.

Here the CDR3 DNA reads TGTGCCAGCAGCTTGTTTCGGCTTCAGGGGGGCAATCAGCCCCAGCATTTT. Amino acids: CASSLFRLQGGNQPQHF. V usage is TRBV5-6 and J usage is TRBJ1-5; 7 positions agree with TRBD1. V was pared by 1 base and J by 2 bases, with 9 bases of the junction left unmatched. The germline V gene encodes CDR1 SGHDT and CDR2 YYEEEE. The CDR3 sequence is 17 residues long.